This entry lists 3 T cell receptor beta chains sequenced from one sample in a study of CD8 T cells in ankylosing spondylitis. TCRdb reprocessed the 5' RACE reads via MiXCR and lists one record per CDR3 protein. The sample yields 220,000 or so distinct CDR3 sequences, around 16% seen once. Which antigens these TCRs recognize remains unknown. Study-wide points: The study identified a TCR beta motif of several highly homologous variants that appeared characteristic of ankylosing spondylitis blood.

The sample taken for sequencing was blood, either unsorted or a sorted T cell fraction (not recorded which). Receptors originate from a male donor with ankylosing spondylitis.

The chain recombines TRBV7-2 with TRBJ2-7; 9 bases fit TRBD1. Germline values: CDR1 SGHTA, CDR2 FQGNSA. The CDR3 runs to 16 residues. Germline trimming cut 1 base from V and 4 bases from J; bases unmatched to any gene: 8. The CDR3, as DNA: TGTGCCAGCAGCTTAGGGGGGACAGGGTGGGAGTACGAGCAGTACTTC. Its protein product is CASSLGGTGWEYEQYF. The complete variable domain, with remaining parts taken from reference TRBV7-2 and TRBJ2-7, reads GAGVSQSPSNKVTEKGKDVELRCDPISGHTALYWYRQSLGQGLEFLIYFQGNSAPDKSGLPSDRFSAERTGGSVSTLTIQRTQQEDSAVYLCASSLGGTGWEYEQYFGPGTRLTVT.

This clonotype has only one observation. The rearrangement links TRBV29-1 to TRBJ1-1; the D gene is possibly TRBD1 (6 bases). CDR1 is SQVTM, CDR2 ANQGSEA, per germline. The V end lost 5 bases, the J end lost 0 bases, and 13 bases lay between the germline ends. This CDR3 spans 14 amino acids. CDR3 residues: CSVTGTRLNTEAFF. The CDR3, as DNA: TGCAGCGTTACCGGGACAAGGTTGAACACTGAAGCTTTCTTT. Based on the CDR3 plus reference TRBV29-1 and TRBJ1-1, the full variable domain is SAVISQKPSRDICQRGTSLTIQCQVDSQVTMMFWYRQQPGQSLTLIATANQGSEATYESGFVIDKFPISRPNLTFSTLTVSNMSPEDSSIYLCSVTGTRLNTEAFFGQGTRLTVV.

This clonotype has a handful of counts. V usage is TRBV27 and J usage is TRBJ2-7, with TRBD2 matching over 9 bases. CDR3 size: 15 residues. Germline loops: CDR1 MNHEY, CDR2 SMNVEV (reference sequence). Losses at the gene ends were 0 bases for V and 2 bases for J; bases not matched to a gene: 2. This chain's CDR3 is CASSLSTSGTYEQYF. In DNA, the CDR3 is TGTGCCAGCAGTTTATCGACTAGCGGAACCTACGAGCAGTACTTC.